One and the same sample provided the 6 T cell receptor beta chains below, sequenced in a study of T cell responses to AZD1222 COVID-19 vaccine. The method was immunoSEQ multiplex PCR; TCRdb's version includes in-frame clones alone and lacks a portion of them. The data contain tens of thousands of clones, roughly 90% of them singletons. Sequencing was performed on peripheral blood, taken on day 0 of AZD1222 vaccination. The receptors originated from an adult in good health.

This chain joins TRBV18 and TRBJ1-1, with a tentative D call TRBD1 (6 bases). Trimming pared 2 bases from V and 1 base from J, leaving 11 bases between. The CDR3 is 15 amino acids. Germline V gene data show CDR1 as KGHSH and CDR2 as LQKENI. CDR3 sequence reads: CASSPKNRENTEAFF. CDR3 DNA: TGTGCCAGCTCACCAAAGAACAGGGAGAACACTGAAGCTTTCTTT.

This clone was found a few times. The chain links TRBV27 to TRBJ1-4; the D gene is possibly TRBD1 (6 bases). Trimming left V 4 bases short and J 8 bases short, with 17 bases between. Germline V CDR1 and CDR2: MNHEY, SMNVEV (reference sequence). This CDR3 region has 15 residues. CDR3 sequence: CASSSPGAGAEKLFF. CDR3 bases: TGTGCCAGCAGTTCCCCCGGTGCGGGGGCCGAAAAACTGTTTTTT.

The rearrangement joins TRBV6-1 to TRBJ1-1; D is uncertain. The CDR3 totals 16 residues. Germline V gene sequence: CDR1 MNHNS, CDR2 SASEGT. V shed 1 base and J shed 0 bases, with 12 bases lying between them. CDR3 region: CASSEGGRQVNTEAFF. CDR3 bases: TGTGCCAGCAGTGAAGGAGGCCGGCAGGTGAACACTGAAGCTTTCTTT.

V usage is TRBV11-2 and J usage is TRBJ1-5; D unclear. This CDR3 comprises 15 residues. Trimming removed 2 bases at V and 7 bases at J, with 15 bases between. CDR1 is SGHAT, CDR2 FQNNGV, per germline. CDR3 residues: CASSLMGGVRQPQHF. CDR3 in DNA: TGTGCCAGCAGCTTAATGGGAGGAGTTCGGCAGCCCCAGCATTTT. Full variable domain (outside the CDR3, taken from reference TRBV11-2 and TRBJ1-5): EAGVAQSPRYKIIEKRQSVAFWCNPISGHATLYWYQQILGQGPKLLIQFQNNGVVDDSQLPKDRFSAERLKGVDSTLKIQPAKLEDSAVYLCASSLMGGVRQPQHFGDGTRLSIL.

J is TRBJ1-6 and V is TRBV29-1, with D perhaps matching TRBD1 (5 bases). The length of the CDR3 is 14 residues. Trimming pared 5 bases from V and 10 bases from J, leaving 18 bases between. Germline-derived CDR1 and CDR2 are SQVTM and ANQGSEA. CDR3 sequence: CSVRAGITLSPLHF. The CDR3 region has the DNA TGCAGCGTTCGGGCAGGGATAACTTTATCACCCCTCCACTTT.

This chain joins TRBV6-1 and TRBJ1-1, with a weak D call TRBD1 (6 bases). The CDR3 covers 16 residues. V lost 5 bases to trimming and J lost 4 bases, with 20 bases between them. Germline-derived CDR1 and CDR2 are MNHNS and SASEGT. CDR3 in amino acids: CASSQGGSTLSTEAFF. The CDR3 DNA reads TGTGCCAGCAGTCAAGGGGGTTCTACGTTGTCCACTGAAGCTTTCTTT.